Sequencing of this T cell receptor (beta chain) was carried out in a study of blood T cells in healthy people across ages. Points on this clonotype: What it recognizes is unknown.

Study findings and constraints: Long-lived donors had more naive CD4+ cells and higher diversity than aged donors.

Together with a sample-barcoded 5' primer, a J-beta primer mix was included in a second PCR lasting about 6 to 11 cycles. MiXCR, applied by TCRdb to the 5' RACE reads, yields one record per CDR3 protein. Found here are some 1,000,000 distinct CDR3 sequences, about 25% of them singletons; the top ten hold 0.65% to 0.75%. The CDR3 is 11 residues long. V lost 6 bases and J lost 5, with 8 bases in between. In germline, CDR1 is SQVTM, CDR2 ANQGSEA. These data were likewise used in another study, on T cells of mothers and their children. From that study: Thymic selection molds TCR recombination products alike in related and unrelated pairs.

The TCR sequence derives from a girl aged 2-10 years in good health. Sequenced input: blood. The rearrangement uses TRBV29-1 and TRBJ2-1; D uncertain. CDR3 sequence (DNA): TGCAGCGTCCACCGAGACAATGAGCAGTTCTTC. Its protein is CSVHRDNEQFF.